This T cell receptor (beta chain) was retrieved from a study of molecular identifiers for immune sequencing clone quantification (dated by TCRdb to the late 2010s). Some background on the complete study: For a replicate experiment, the RNA from either 20,000 or 100,000 naive CD8 T cells was divided into five aliquots, and four of those aliquots went on to sequencing. The study was a methods study using CD8 T cells to benchmark molecular-identifier clustering-based TCR repertoire sequencing (MIDCIRS) and TCR RNA copy counting. The paper as a whole reports these results and caveats: Modeling indicated about 3 TCR RNA copies recovered per cell, compared with around 9.8 by digital PCR, which implies a capture efficiency of approximately 31%. Without barcode sub-clustering, chimeric consensus sequences inflated TCR diversity; chimeras reached as high as 47%. Highly expanded clone sizes could be underestimated if identical TCR molecules share a barcode. Spiked-in Jurkat TCR RNA (approximately 10 copies' worth), which is not part of the donor repertoire, was contained in the naive libraries. Spiked-in Jurkat TCR RNA equal to a single cell's worth was reported to be detectable even within 1,100,000 naive CD8 T cells. Clones above 20 RNA copies held over 97% of molecules in CMV-specific effector cells but under 1% in naive cells.

From a lookup of the germline V gene, CDR1 and CDR2 are MGHRA and YSYEKL. Trimming removed 1 base from V and 5 bases from J, leaving 8 bases between the germline ends. The CDR3 measures 13 amino acids from cysteine to phenylalanine. The kept DNA is CDR3 alone, 39 bases in frame from the first base. Libraries of naive CD8 T cells were generated from roughly 20,000 to 1,000,000 sorted cells, with 10%, 30% or 50% of the purified RNA used. On a BD FACSAria II, naive CD8 T cells were FACS-sorted as CD8+CD4-CCR7+CD45RA+ and collected into RLT Plus buffer. Detection sensitivity was tested by spiking Jurkat RNA equal to ten TCR copies' worth into samples containing about 19,000-1,000,000 naive CD8 T cells. CD8 T cells were enriched using RosetteSep CD8+ T Cell Enrichment Cocktail and Ficoll-Paque, and the enriched cells then underwent ACK red cell lysis. Many counts were recorded for this clonotype. What this receptor recognizes is not known. Within one base of it there is no much larger clone, and no base qualities were kept.

Libraries were built with PCR. Instrument on record: NextSeq 500. Preparation of bulk TCR libraries followed a previously described approach, with the TCR primers listed in Table S5. Purification of total RNA was performed with the Qiagen AllPrep DNA/RNA kit. Before any analysis, reads coming from multiple sequencing runs of the same library were combined into one pool. In the paper's pipeline: Only reads with exact TCR constant sequence were kept, trimmed to 150 nt, and grouped by their 12-nt molecular barcodes. Within each barcode group, reads were sub-clustered at a 15% Levenshtein threshold, and quality-weighted consensus sequences were built per RNA molecule. Non-functional sequences were filtered out, along with any lower-count sequence sitting one edit away from another sequence. Barcode sub-clusters with fewer than 20% of the maximum read count were removed, based on fitting two negative binomial distributions. In TCRdb, the public reads were trimmed at Q25 with fastp and aligned with MiXCR, with productive beta chains retained. When rows share a CDR3 protein, they turn into one entry using the most common DNA and genes. The authors' filters were not applied to this entry. The sample table holds under 350,000 distinct CDR3 sequences, of which about 23% were seen once. Around 0.76% of the sample lies in the top ten.

The chain was built from TRBV4-1 and TRBJ1-1, with no confident D gene call. This receptor was identified in a human donor in good health. Some libraries in this study had Jurkat cell RNA spiked in. Material: naive CD8+ T cells from blood, with Jurkat cell RNA spiked in. The intended sense of this specimen's cell subset or site label: FACS-sorted CD8+CD4-CCR7+CD45RA+ naive T cells. The nucleotides are TGCGCCAGCAGCCAAGCCCCGGGAACTGAAGCTTTCTTT. It is translated as CASSQAPGTEAFF.